A selection of T cell receptor beta chains follows, all from one sample in a study of T cell changes during pregnancy in multiple sclerosis. This table comes from immunoSEQ multiplex PCR, and its TCRdb copy is limited to in-frame clones, with some not included. The sample lists 99,000 or so clones, roughly 92% seen once, with about 0.98% in the top ten. Sequenced here: peripheral blood, sampled after pregnancy. The receptors here all came from a female donor with multiple sclerosis, enrolled in a pregnancy study. CDR3s include the opening cysteine and the closing phenylalanine or tryptophan. Fields, in order: clone size, J gene, V gene, D gene, CDR3 length, CDR3 protein, CDR3 DNA. The D gene is left open where the match is weak. The listing skips clone size in some rows; elsewhere it reads once, few, many or a size class.

clone_size: NA; j_call: TRBJ1-2; v_call: TRBV19; d_call: TRBD1; cdr3_length: 17; cdr3_aa: CASSTPPGQGKGYGYTF; cdr3_nt: TGTGCCAGTAGTACCCCCCCGGGACAGGGAAAAGGGTATGGCTACACCTTC
clone_size: NA; j_call: TRBJ1-1; v_call: TRBV9; d_call: NA; cdr3_length: 13; cdr3_aa: CASSLRGNTEAFF; cdr3_nt: TGTGCCAGCAGCCTCAGGGGTAACACTGAAGCTTTCTTT
clone_size: NA; j_call: TRBJ2-1; v_call: TRBV16; d_call: NA; cdr3_length: 15; cdr3_aa: CASSQGRSSYNEQFF; cdr3_nt: TGTGCCAGCAGCCAAGGGAGGAGCTCCTACAATGAGCAGTTCTTC
clone_size: NA; j_call: TRBJ2-6; v_call: TRBV27; d_call: TRBD1; cdr3_length: 16; cdr3_aa: CASSWDSYSGANVLTF; cdr3_nt: TGTGCCAGCAGTTGGGACAGTTACTCTGGGGCCAACGTCCTGACTTTC
clone_size: NA; j_call: TRBJ1-5; v_call: TRBV30; d_call: NA; cdr3_length: 15; cdr3_aa: CAWSERTTLNQPQHF; cdr3_nt: TGTGCCTGGAGTGAACGGACAACCCTAAATCAGCCCCAGCATTTT
clone_size: NA; j_call: TRBJ2-1; v_call: TRBV19; d_call: TRBD2; cdr3_length: 16; cdr3_aa: CASSIRLAGSYNEQFF; cdr3_nt: TGTGCCAGTAGTATAAGACTAGCGGGATCCTACAATGAGCAGTTCTTC
clone_size: NA; j_call: TRBJ2-2; v_call: TRBV4-2; d_call: TRBD2; cdr3_length: 19; cdr3_aa: CASSSRTLSSGSSTGELFF; cdr3_nt: TGTGCCAGCAGCTCTAGAACTTTGAGTAGCGGGAGTTCCACCGGGGAGCTGTTTTTT
clone_size: NA; j_call: TRBJ2-5; v_call: TRBV4-1; d_call: TRBD1; cdr3_length: 15; cdr3_aa: CASSQTGQTQETQYF; cdr3_nt: TGCGCCAGCAGCCAAACGGGACAGACACAAGAGACCCAGTACTTC
clone_size: NA; j_call: TRBJ1-2; v_call: TRBV7-9; d_call: NA; cdr3_length: 16; cdr3_aa: CASSLIQTRTNYGYTF; cdr3_nt: TGTGCCAGCAGCTTAATTCAAACAAGAACTAACTATGGCTACACCTTC
clone_size: NA; j_call: TRBJ2-2; v_call: TRBV5-6; d_call: NA; cdr3_length: 15; cdr3_aa: CASSFRRRNTGELFF; cdr3_nt: TGTGCCAGCAGCTTCCGGAGGAGGAACACCGGGGAGCTGTTTTTT
clone_size: NA; j_call: TRBJ2-7; v_call: TRBV2; d_call: NA; cdr3_length: 14; cdr3_aa: CASTPRPGGYEQYF; cdr3_nt: TGTGCCAGCACCCCTCGTCCCGGCGGGTACGAGCAGTACTTC
clone_size: NA; j_call: TRBJ1-2; v_call: TRBV11-2; d_call: TRBD1; cdr3_length: 13; cdr3_aa: CASSLGQSYGYTF; cdr3_nt: TGTGCCAGCAGCTTGGGACAGAGCTATGGCTACACCTTC
clone_size: once; j_call: TRBJ2-7; v_call: TRBV29-1; d_call: NA; cdr3_length: 10; cdr3_aa: CSVDDGASYF; cdr3_nt: TGCAGCGTTGATGATGGGGCTTCGTACTTC
clone_size: NA; j_call: TRBJ1-1; v_call: TRBV7-9; d_call: TRBD1; cdr3_length: 15; cdr3_aa: CASSFHRGMNTEAFF; cdr3_nt: TGTGCCAGCAGCTTCCACAGGGGGATGAACACTGAAGCTTTCTTT
clone_size: once; j_call: TRBJ1-1; v_call: TRBV2; d_call: TRBD1; cdr3_length: 14; cdr3_aa: CASTDIQGDTEAFF; cdr3_nt: TGTGCCAGCACGGATATACAGGGGGACACTGAAGCTTTCTTT
clone_size: NA; j_call: TRBJ2-5; v_call: TRBV2; d_call: NA; cdr3_length: 15; cdr3_aa: CASSDRGSYQETQYF; cdr3_nt: TGTGCCAGCAGTGACAGGGGCTCGTACCAAGAGACCCAGTACTTC
clone_size: once; j_call: TRBJ1-1; v_call: TRBV13; d_call: NA; cdr3_length: 15; cdr3_aa: CASSSSDSRNTEAFF; cdr3_nt: TGTGCCAGCAGCTCCTCGGACAGCCGCAACACTGAAGCTTTCTTT
clone_size: NA; j_call: TRBJ1-1; v_call: TRBV6-4; d_call: NA; cdr3_length: 16; cdr3_aa: CASSDSPGAPNTEAFF; cdr3_nt: TGTGCCAGCAGTGACTCCCCAGGGGCCCCGAACACTGAAGCTTTCTTT
clone_size: NA; j_call: TRBJ1-2; v_call: TRBV6-1; d_call: NA; cdr3_length: 11; cdr3_aa: CALREGGGYTF; cdr3_nt: TGTGCCCTTCGGGAAGGGGGAGGCTACACCTTC
clone_size: NA; j_call: TRBJ2-1; v_call: TRBV27; d_call: TRBD1; cdr3_length: 16; cdr3_aa: CASSRTGLSSYNEQFF; cdr3_nt: TGTGCCAGCAGTAGGACAGGCCTGAGCTCCTACAATGAGCAGTTCTTC
clone_size: NA; j_call: TRBJ2-7; v_call: TRBV27; d_call: TRBD2; cdr3_length: 18; cdr3_aa: CASSFSGLAGSISYEQYF; cdr3_nt: TGTGCCAGCAGTTTCTCGGGACTAGCGGGATCGATTTCCTACGAGCAGTACTTC
clone_size: NA; j_call: TRBJ2-7; v_call: TRBV9; d_call: TRBD2; cdr3_length: 19; cdr3_aa: CASSVGVTGGAIADYEQYF; cdr3_nt: TGTGCCAGCAGCGTAGGAGTTACGGGGGGAGCGATAGCGGACTACGAGCAGTACTTC
clone_size: NA; j_call: TRBJ2-1; v_call: TRBV25-1; d_call: TRBD2; cdr3_length: 18; cdr3_aa: CASCPTSGSRGSYNEQFF; cdr3_nt: TGTGCCAGCTGCCCAACTAGCGGGAGCCGTGGGTCCTACAATGAGCAGTTCTTC
clone_size: NA; j_call: TRBJ1-2; v_call: TRBV28; d_call: NA; cdr3_length: 15; cdr3_aa: CASGGTSWGVYGYTF; cdr3_nt: TGTGCCAGCGGGGGGACCAGTTGGGGCGTCTATGGCTACACCTTC
clone_size: NA; j_call: TRBJ2-7; v_call: TRBV27; d_call: TRBD2; cdr3_length: 17; cdr3_aa: CASKRTRRLAGSYEQYF; cdr3_nt: TGTGCCAGCAAAAGGACCCGACGACTAGCGGGTAGCTACGAGCAGTACTTC
clone_size: NA; j_call: TRBJ2-4; v_call: TRBV2; d_call: NA; cdr3_length: 17; cdr3_aa: CASGGGVRDLAKNIQYF; cdr3_nt: TGTGCCAGCGGAGGGGGGGTCAGGGACTTGGCCAAAAACATTCAGTACTTC
clone_size: once; j_call: TRBJ2-2; v_call: TRBV10-2; d_call: NA; cdr3_length: 13; cdr3_aa: CASWTANTGELFF; cdr3_nt: TGCGCCAGCTGGACAGCGAACACCGGGGAGCTGTTTTTT
clone_size: NA; j_call: TRBJ1-2; v_call: TRBV28; d_call: TRBD1; cdr3_length: 15; cdr3_aa: CASSAQQGALYGYTF; cdr3_nt: TGTGCCAGCAGTGCGCAACAGGGGGCCCTCTATGGCTACACCTTC
clone_size: once; j_call: TRBJ1-1; v_call: TRBV27; d_call: NA; cdr3_length: 15; cdr3_aa: CASSLGFTGNTEAFF; cdr3_nt: TGTGCCAGCAGTTTAGGATTTACAGGGAACACTGAAGCTTTCTTT
clone_size: NA; j_call: TRBJ2-3; v_call: TRBV27; d_call: NA; cdr3_length: 14; cdr3_aa: CASRASGRTDTQYF; cdr3_nt: TGTGCCAGCAGGGCGAGCGGGCGAACAGATACGCAGTATTTT
clone_size: NA; j_call: TRBJ2-7; v_call: TRBV5-5; d_call: TRBD2; cdr3_length: 12; cdr3_aa: CASSPGTSEQYF; cdr3_nt: TGTGCCAGCAGCCCGGGGACTAGCGAGCAGTACTTC
clone_size: NA; j_call: TRBJ2-2; v_call: TRBV4-2; d_call: TRBD1; cdr3_length: 16; cdr3_aa: CASTPGTGGTVGELFF; cdr3_nt: TGTGCCAGCACCCCCGGGACAGGGGGCACGGTCGGGGAGCTGTTTTTT
clone_size: NA; j_call: TRBJ2-3; v_call: TRBV5-1; d_call: TRBD2; cdr3_length: 16; cdr3_aa: CASSSGLAASTDTQYF; cdr3_nt: TGCGCCAGCAGCTCTGGACTAGCGGCTAGCACAGATACGCAGTATTTT
clone_size: NA; j_call: TRBJ2-1; v_call: TRBV5-1; d_call: TRBD1; cdr3_length: 18; cdr3_aa: CASSPIAFRTGGYNEQFF; cdr3_nt: TGCGCCAGCAGCCCGATCGCTTTTAGGACAGGGGGCTACAATGAGCAGTTCTTC
clone_size: NA; j_call: TRBJ1-1; v_call: TRBV14; d_call: NA; cdr3_length: 13; cdr3_aa: CASSPQQHTEAFF; cdr3_nt: TGTGCCAGCAGCCCCCAACAGCACACTGAAGCTTTCTTT
clone_size: once; j_call: TRBJ2-2; v_call: TRBV7-6; d_call: NA; cdr3_length: 14; cdr3_aa: CASSPLTFTGELFF; cdr3_nt: TGTGCCAGCAGCCCACTCACTTTCACCGGGGAGCTGTTTTTT
clone_size: NA; j_call: TRBJ1-5; v_call: TRBV19; d_call: NA; cdr3_length: 12; cdr3_aa: CASKGGRKPQHF; cdr3_nt: TGTGCCAGTAAAGGGGGTAGGAAGCCCCAGCATTTT
clone_size: NA; j_call: TRBJ1-1; v_call: TRBV7-8; d_call: TRBD1; cdr3_length: 15; cdr3_aa: CASSQTGVMNTEAFF; cdr3_nt: TGTGCCAGCAGCCAAACAGGGGTTATGAACACTGAAGCTTTCTTT
clone_size: NA; j_call: TRBJ2-4; v_call: TRBV5-4; d_call: NA; cdr3_length: 14; cdr3_aa: CASSFDEGGDIQYF; cdr3_nt: TGTGCCAGCAGCTTTGACGAGGGGGGGGACATTCAGTACTTC
clone_size: NA; j_call: TRBJ2-7; v_call: TRBV7-2; d_call: NA; cdr3_length: 13; cdr3_aa: CASSSNRVGEQYF; cdr3_nt: TGTGCCAGCAGCTCGAACAGGGTAGGCGAGCAGTACTTC